This T cell receptor (beta chain) was identified in a study of neurological immune-mediated disorders. The CDR3 spans 11 residues. The V end was cut by 8 bases, the J end by 6 bases, with 8 bases between. Germline CDR1 reads MNHEY; CDR2 reads SVGAGI. 5'RACE with 10-nucleotide random UMIs produced the cDNA. TCRdb fed the 5' RACE reads into MiXCR, producing one record per CDR3 protein. This repertoire shows tens of thousands of distinct CDR3 sequences, roughly 13% found once; its top ten account for approximately 30%. This clonotype was observed many times. The chain employs TRBV6-5 and TRBJ1-5; D remains unclear. The sequence came from a woman in her fifties or sixties with HTLV-1-associated myelopathy (HAM/TSP). The specimen was PBMCs. The CDR3 DNA reads as TGTGCCAGCGGGTTGGGTCAGCCCCAGCATTTT. Protein: CASGLGQPQHF.